One and the same sample provided the 19 T cell receptor beta chains below, sequenced in a study of regulatory T cells in long-lasting Graves disease. Arm-PCR of CDR3 regions with iRepertoire HTBI primers generated TCR beta libraries. TCRdb re-called the multiplex PCR reads with MiXCR, one entry per CDR3 protein. The sample includes almost 450,000 distinct CDR3 sequences, approximately 16% seen only once; the top ten take about 10%. As for time point: newly diagnosed GD, antithyroid drugs for less than 3 months. PBMCs provided the RNA from which the TCR library was made. These data are also associated with another study on T cells in Graves' hyperthyroidism and ophthalmopathy.

Sequenced here: peripheral blood mononuclear cells (PBMCs), sampled at new diagnosis, from a patient treated with antithyroid drugs. The receptors shown here come from a young woman with Graves disease.

This clonotype was seen ten or more times. The V and J genes are TRBV6-1 and TRBJ2-3; possibly TRBD1 for D (6 bases). The V gene lost 10 bases and the J gene lost 4 bases, with 27 bases spanning the gap. The CDR3 extends over 17 amino acids. The germline CDR1 and CDR2 sequences are MNHNS and SASEGT. DNA of the CDR3: TGTGCCATCTCCCTAGGCCCACAGGGTCTCCAATCAGATACGCAGTATTTT. Translated: CAISLGPQGLQSDTQYF.

This clonotype has just a few counts. CDR3 sequence reads: CASSLTSSGKFYEQYF. CDR3 sequence (DNA): TGTGCCAGCAGCTTAACGTCTAGCGGGAAGTTCTACGAGCAGTACTTC. The V call is TRBV7-9, the J call TRBJ2-7; 9 bases align to TRBD2. This CDR3 spans 16 amino acids. Trimming at V came to 2 bases and at J to 3 bases, leaving 8 bases not matched to a gene. The germline gives CDR1 SEHNR, CDR2 FQNEAQ (reference sequence). Using reference TRBV7-9 and TRBJ2-7 for the parts outside the CDR3, the full variable domain is DTGVSQNPRHKITKRGQNVTFRCDPISEHNRLYWYRQTLGQGPEFLTYFQNEAQLEKSRLLSDRFSAERPKGSFSTLEIQRTEQGDSAMYLCASSLTSSGKFYEQYFGPGTRLTVT.

This clonotype was detected ten times or more. The V and J genes are TRBV7-2 and TRBJ2-3, with TRBD2 identical over 7 bases. V shed 7 bases, J shed 3 bases, and the junction held 10 bases outside the gene matches. The V gene's germline CDR1 is SGHTA and CDR2 FQGNSA. The CDR3 extends over 15 amino acids. CDR3 loop: CASKRGLAVTDTQYF. The CDR3 region has the DNA TGTGCCAGCAAAAGAGGGCTAGCGGTTACAGATACGCAGTATTTT.

This clonotype was seen repeatedly, ten times or more. The chain employs TRBV29-1 and TRBJ2-7, with TRBD2 identical over 10 bases. The trim removed 5 bases at V and 4 bases at J, leaving 8 bases unmatched. The germline CDR1 and CDR2 sequences are SQVTM and ANQGSEA. CDR3 size: 14 residues. The CDR3 bases are TGCAGCGTTAAAGGTCAGACTAGCGGGTACGAGCAGTACTTC. This translates into CSVKGQTSGYEQYF.

This chain links TRBV2 with TRBJ2-1, with TRBD1 as a possible D gene (5 bases). Trimming took off 4 bases at V and 9 bases at J, with 13 bases between the two ends. Germline V gene data show CDR1 as SNHLY and CDR2 as FYNNEI. The CDR3 contains 13 residues. As DNA, the CDR3 is TGTGCCAGCAGTGGGGCAGGGAACCCTGAGCAGTTCTTC. It encodes CASSGAGNPEQFF.

This clonotype was picked up many times. The chain has TRBV11-2 and TRBJ1-2; D is ambiguous. Between the trimmed V and J ends, which lost 0 bases and 0 bases, there was a span of 11 bases. Germline V CDR1 and CDR2: SGHAT, FQNNGV. CDR3 length: 16 residues. CDR3: CASSLDLRGANYGYTF. The CDR3 nucleotides read TGTGCCAGCAGCTTAGATCTACGGGGAGCTAACTATGGCTACACCTTC.

This clonotype was observed at least ten times. The junction departs from the called germline gene at one end, perhaps through a read error. The V and J genes are TRBV5-1 and TRBJ2-3; no reliable D call. The CDR3 spans 14 residues. Germline V gives CDR1 SGHRS, CDR2 YFSETQ. DNA for the CDR3: TGTGCCAGCAGTTTGGGCCGGTCTACAGATACGCAGTATTTT. Translated, it gives CASSLGRSTDTQYF.

The chain carries TRBV18 and TRBJ2-1; D is perhaps TRBD1 (6 bases). Trimming removed 5 bases at V and 0 bases at J, with 11 bases between. The CDR3 spans 15 residues. CDR1 is KGHSH, CDR2 LQKENI, per germline. In nucleotides, the CDR3 is TGTGCCAGCTCAATCAGACAGGACTCCTACAATGAGCAGTTCTTC. Protein product: CASSIRQDSYNEQFF.

This clonotype occurred many times. V is TRBV4-3 and J is TRBJ2-1; 8 bases match TRBD2. In germline, CDR1 is LGHNA, CDR2 YSLEER. The length of the CDR3 is 16 residues. V lost 1 base to trimming and J lost 7 bases; unmatched junction nucleotides: 9. This CDR3 is CASSQGLAGLGNEQFF. CDR3 sequence (DNA): TGCGCCAGCAGCCAAGGGCTAGCGGGCCTGGGGAATGAGCAGTTCTTC.

This clonotype came up many times. This chain connects TRBV15 to TRBJ2-2, with D unresolved. This CDR3 spans 16 amino acids. The germline V and J ends were trimmed by 1 base and 4 bases, with 13 bases remaining between them. Germline CDR1 LNHNV, CDR2 YYDKDF (reference sequence). The CDR3 loop reads CATSRVVVSGTGELFF. CDR3 DNA sequence: TGTGCCACCAGCAGAGTTGTGGTCAGTGGCACCGGGGAGCTGTTTTTT. The full variable domain, its missing parts supplied by reference TRBV15 and TRBJ2-2, is DAMVIQNPRYQVTQFGKPVTLSCSQTLNHNVMYWYQQKSSQAPKLLFHYYDKDFNNEADTPDNFQSRRPNTSFCFLDIRSPGLGDTAMYLCATSRVVVSGTGELFFGEGSRLTVL.

In its sample, this clonotype was seen many times. The CDR3 loop reads CASSQRLAGVAYEQYF. The CDR3 DNA reads TGTGCCAGCAGCCAACGGCTAGCGGGAGTGGCCTACGAGCAGTACTTC. V gene TRBV14 combines with J gene TRBJ2-7; TRBD2 matches 10 bases. The CDR3 covers 16 residues. The trim removed 2 bases at V and 2 bases at J, leaving 6 bases unmatched. Germline CDR1 and CDR2: SGHDN and FVKESK.

The rearrangement joins TRBV28 to TRBJ2-2; D ambiguous. Germline V lookup: CDR1 MDHEN, CDR2 SYDVKM. The CDR3 totals 13 residues. Deletions cut 5 bases from V and 4 bases from J, with 8 bases between. DNA of the CDR3: TGTGCCAGCAGTGTACTAAGCACCGGGGAGCTGTTTTTT. It translates to CASSVLSTGELFF.

This clonotype was observed at least ten times. The chain uses TRBV18 and TRBJ1-1; a possible D gene is TRBD1 (6 bases). Germline CDR1 KGHSH, CDR2 LQKENI. V lost 3 bases and J lost 1, with 9 bases in between. The CDR3 spans 14 residues. The CDR3 protein is CASSPPGQNTEAFF. The CDR3 nucleotides read TGTGCCAGCTCACCGCCGGGACAGAACACTGAAGCTTTCTTT.

This clonotype was recorded at least ten times. This sequence joins TRBV11-2 and TRBJ2-1; TRBD2 matches 12 bases. The ends lost 2 bases at V and 8 bases at J; junction bases unmatched: 16. Germline CDR1 SGHAT, CDR2 FQNNGV. The CDR3 has 19 amino acids. As DNA, the CDR3 is TGTGCCAGCAGCTTATATCTAGCGGGAGGGCCAGGGGGTGTTTATGAGCAGTTCTTC. Protein product: CASSLYLAGGPGGVYEQFF.

CDR3 sequence: CASSSSGSADTQYF. Here the CDR3 DNA reads TGTGCCAGCAGTTCCAGCGGGAGCGCAGATACGCAGTATTTT. The chain uses TRBV27 and TRBJ2-3, with 8 positions matching TRBD2. The CDR3 contains 14 residues. Trimming took 4 bases from V and 4 from J; bases not matched to a gene: 4. Germline V gene data show CDR1 as MNHEY and CDR2 as SMNVEV (reference sequence).

At least ten counts were recorded for this clonotype. The chain couples TRBV28 to TRBJ2-3, with 7 nucleotides matching TRBD1. There are 16 residues in the CDR3. J gave up 2 bases and V 8 bases, and 13 bases lay outside the gene matches. Germline-derived CDR1 and CDR2 are MDHEN and SYDVKM. The CDR3 loop is CASPPPQGVVTDTQYF. The CDR3 DNA follows: TGTGCCAGCCCGCCCCCCCAGGGGGTCGTCACAGATACGCAGTATTTT.

The table lists this clonotype with a few counts. The chain combines TRBV30 with TRBJ2-1; perhaps D is TRBD1 or TRBD2 (6 bases each). The CDR3 consists of 14 residues. Germline assignment: CDR1 GTSNPN and CDR2 SVGIG (reference sequence). The ends were cut back, 4 bases at V and 4 bases at J, with 14 bases in the middle. CDR3 sequence: CAWKRGGGYNEQFF. Written as DNA, the CDR3 is TGTGCCTGGAAGAGAGGGGGAGGATACAATGAGCAGTTCTTC.

This clonotype showed up many times. The chain has TRBV29-1 and TRBJ1-1, with a tentative D call TRBD1 (6 bases). CDR1 SQVTM and CDR2 ANQGSEA come from the germline V gene. V dropped 5 bases and J dropped 0 bases, with 19 bases sitting between them. The CDR3 contains 16 residues. The chain's CDR3 is CSVRRAPRGMNTEAFF. The CDR3 bases are TGCAGCGTTCGACGGGCCCCCAGGGGCATGAACACTGAAGCTTTCTTT.

This clonotype came up many times. The chain links TRBV6-1 to TRBJ2-3; the D gene is possibly TRBD2 (6 bases). Germline assignment: CDR1 MNHNS and CDR2 SASEGT. Trimming shortened V by 5 bases and J by 1 base, and 13 bases separated the two germline ends. CDR3 size: 15 residues. The CDR3 bases are TGTGCCAGCAGTCAAGGGAGGCGGCGCACAGATACGCAGTATTTT. Protein sequence: CASSQGRRRTDTQYF.